This TCR beta chain was found in a study of response to subunit inactivated influenza vaccine. Study-level results: Each seasonal influenza vaccination, the authors suggested, recruits few new T cells.

Concerning this clonotype itself: Its target is not known.

TCRdb processed the RT-PCR reads anew with MiXCR; each CDR3 protein has one entry. Here the sample spans 800,000 to 1,000,000 distinct CDR3 sequences, 21% being singletons. V gave up 0 bases and J gave up 2 bases, with 17 bases separating them. Germline V gene sequence: CDR1 DFQATT, CDR2 SNEGSKA (reference sequence). This CDR3 comprises 16 residues. This clonotype originated in a man in his forties or fifties who received an inactivated influenza vaccine. Sequencing used PBMCs from blood, obtained 5 days after vaccination. The chain couples TRBV20-1 to TRBJ2-7; D is possibly TRBD1 or TRBD2 (5 bases each). The CDR3 reads CSARDPAGRGPYEQYF. CDR3 DNA sequence: TGCAGTGCTAGAGATCCGGCGGGTAGGGGCCCCTACGAGCAGTACTTC.